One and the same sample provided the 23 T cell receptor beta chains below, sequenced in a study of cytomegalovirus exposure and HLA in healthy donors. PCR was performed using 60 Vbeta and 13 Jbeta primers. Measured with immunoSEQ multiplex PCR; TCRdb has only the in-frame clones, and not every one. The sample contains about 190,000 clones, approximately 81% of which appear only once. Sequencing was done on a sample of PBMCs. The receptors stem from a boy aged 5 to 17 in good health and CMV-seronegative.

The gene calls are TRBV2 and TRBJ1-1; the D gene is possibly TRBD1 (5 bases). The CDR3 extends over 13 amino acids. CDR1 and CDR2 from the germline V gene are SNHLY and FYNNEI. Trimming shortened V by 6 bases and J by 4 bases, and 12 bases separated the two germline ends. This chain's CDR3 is CASRGLDFTEAFF. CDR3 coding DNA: TGTGCCAGCAGGGGGCTGGATTTCACTGAAGCTTTCTTT.

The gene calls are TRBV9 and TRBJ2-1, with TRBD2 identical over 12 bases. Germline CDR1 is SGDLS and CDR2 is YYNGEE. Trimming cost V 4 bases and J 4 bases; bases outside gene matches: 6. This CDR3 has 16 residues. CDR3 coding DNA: TGTGCCAGCAGCAGATCCGGGACTAGCGGGTACAATGAGCAGTTCTTC. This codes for CASSRSGTSGYNEQFF. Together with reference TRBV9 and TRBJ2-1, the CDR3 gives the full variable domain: DSGVTQTPKHLITATGQRVTLRCSPRSGDLSVYWYQQSLDQGLQFLIQYYNGEERAKGNILERFSAQQFPDLHSELNLSSLELGDSALYFCASSRSGTSGYNEQFFGPGTRLTVL.

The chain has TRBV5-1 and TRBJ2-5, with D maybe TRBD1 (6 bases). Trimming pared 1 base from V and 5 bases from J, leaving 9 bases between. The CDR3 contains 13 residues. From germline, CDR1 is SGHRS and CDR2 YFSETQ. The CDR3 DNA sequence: TGCGCCAGCAGCTTGAGCAGGGGTGAGACCCAGTACTTC. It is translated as CASSLSRGETQYF.

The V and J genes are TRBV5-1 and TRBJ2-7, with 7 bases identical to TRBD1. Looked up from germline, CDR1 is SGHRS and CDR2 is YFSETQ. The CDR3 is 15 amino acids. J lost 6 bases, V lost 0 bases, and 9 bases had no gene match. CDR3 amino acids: CASSLGSTTGVEQYF. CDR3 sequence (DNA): TGCGCCAGCAGCTTGGGCTCGACAACAGGGGTCGAGCAGTACTTC.

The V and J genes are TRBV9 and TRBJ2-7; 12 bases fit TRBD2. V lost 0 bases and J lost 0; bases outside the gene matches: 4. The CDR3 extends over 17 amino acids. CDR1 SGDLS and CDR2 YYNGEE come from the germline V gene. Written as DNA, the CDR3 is TGTGCCAGCAGCGTAGGGACTAGCGGGACGAGCTCCTACGAGCAGTACTTC. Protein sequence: CASSVGTSGTSSYEQYF.

CDR3 nucleotide sequence: TGTGCCAGCAGAATGGGGACTAGCAGGTACGAGCAGTACTTC. Encoded protein: CASRMGTSRYEQYF. This chain joins TRBV28 and TRBJ2-7; 9 nucleotides match TRBD2. The CDR3 is 14 amino acids. CDR1 and CDR2 (germline): MDHEN, SYDVKM. The V gene end was trimmed by 6 bases and the J gene end by 4 bases; junction bases not matched to a gene: 7.

The CDR3 spells CASSSQGASSEQYF. In DNA form, the CDR3 reads TGCGCCAGCAGCTCTCAGGGGGCATCGTCCGAGCAGTACTTC. The V and J genes are TRBV5-1 and TRBJ2-7; 8 bases are shared with TRBD1. The V gene end was trimmed by 3 bases and the J gene end by 6 bases; junction bases not matched to a gene: 8. The CDR3 loop spans 14 amino acids. Per germline, CDR1 SGHRS and CDR2 YFSETQ.

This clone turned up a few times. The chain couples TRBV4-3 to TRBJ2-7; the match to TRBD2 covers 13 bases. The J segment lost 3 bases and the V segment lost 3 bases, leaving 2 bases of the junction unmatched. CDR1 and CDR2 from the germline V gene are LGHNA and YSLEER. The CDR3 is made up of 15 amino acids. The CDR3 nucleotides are TGCGCCAGCAGCCAGGGGACTAGCGGGATCTACGAGCAGTACTTC. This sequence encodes CASSQGTSGIYEQYF.

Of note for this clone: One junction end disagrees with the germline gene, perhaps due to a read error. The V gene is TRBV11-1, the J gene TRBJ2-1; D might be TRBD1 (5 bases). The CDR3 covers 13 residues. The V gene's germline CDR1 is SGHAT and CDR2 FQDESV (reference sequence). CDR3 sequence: CASRLTAYNAQFF. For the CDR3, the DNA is TGTGCCAGCAGGCTGACAGCCTACAATGCGCAGTTCTTC. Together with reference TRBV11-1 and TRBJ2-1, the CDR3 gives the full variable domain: EAEVAQSPRYKITEKSQAVAFWCDPISGHATLYWYRQILGQGPELLVQFQDESVVDDSQLPKDRFSAERLKGVDSTLKIQPAELGDSAMYLCASRLTAYNAQFFGPGTRLTVL.

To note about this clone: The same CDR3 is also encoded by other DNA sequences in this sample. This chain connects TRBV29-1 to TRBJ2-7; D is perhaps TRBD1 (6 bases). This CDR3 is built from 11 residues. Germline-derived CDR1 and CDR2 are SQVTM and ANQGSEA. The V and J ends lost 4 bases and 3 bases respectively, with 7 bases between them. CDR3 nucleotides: TGCAGCGTTGGCAGGGGCTACGAGCAGTACTTC. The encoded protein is CSVGRGYEQYF.

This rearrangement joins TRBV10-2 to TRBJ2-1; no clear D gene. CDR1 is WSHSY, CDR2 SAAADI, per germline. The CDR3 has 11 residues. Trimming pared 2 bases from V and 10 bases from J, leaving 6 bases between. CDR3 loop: CASSEQEEQFF. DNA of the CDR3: TGCGCCAGCAGTGAGCAGGAAGAGCAGTTCTTC.

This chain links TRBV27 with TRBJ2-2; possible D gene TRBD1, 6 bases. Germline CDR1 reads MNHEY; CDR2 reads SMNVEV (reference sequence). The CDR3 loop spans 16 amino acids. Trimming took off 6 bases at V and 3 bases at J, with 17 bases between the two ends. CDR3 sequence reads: CASSLTGPIYTGELFF. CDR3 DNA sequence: TGTGCCAGCAGCCTAACAGGGCCCATATACACCGGGGAGCTGTTTTTT.

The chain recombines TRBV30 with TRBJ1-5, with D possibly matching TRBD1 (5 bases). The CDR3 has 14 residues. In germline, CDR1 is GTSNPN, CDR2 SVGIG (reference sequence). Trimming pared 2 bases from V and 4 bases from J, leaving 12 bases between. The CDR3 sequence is CAWSRGHLNQPQHF. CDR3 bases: TGTGCCTGGAGTCGCGGACACTTAAATCAGCCCCAGCATTTT.

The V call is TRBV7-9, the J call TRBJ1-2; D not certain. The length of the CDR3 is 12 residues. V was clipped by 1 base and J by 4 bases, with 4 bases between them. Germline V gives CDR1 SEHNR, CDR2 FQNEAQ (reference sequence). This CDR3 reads CASSLVSYGYTF. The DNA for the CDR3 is TGTGCCAGCAGCTTAGTCAGCTATGGCTACACCTTC. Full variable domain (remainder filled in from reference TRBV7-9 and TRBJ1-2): DTGVSQNPRHKITKRGQNVTFRCDPISEHNRLYWYRQTLGQGPEFLTYFQNEAQLEKSRLLSDRFSAERPKGSFSTLEIQRTEQGDSAMYLCASSLVSYGYTFGSGTRLTVV.

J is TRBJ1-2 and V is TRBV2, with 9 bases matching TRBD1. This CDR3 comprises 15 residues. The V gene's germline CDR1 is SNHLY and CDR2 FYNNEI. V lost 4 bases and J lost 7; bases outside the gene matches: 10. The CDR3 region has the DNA TGTGCCAGCAGTGGATTTGAGGACAGGGGAGTTGGCTACACCTTC. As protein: CASSGFEDRGVGYTF.

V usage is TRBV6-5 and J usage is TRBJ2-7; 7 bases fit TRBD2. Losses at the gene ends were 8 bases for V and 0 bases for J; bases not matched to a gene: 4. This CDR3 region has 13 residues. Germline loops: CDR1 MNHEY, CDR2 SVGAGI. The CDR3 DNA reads TGTGCCAGCCTCAGCGGGAACTCCTACGAGCAGTACTTC. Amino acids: CASLSGNSYEQYF.

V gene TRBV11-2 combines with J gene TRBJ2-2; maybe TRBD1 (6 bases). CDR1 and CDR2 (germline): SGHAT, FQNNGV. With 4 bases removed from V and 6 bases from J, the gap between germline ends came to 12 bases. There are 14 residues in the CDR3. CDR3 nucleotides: TGTGCCAGCAGCTCCGGGACACTTCCCGGGGAGCTGTTTTTT. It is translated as CASSSGTLPGELFF.

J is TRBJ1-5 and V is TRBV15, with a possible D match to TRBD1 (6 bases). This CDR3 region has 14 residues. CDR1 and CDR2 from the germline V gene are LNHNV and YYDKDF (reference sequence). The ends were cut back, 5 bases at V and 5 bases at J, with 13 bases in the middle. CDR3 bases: TGTGCCACCAGCCAACAGGGTTGGGATCAGCCCCAGCATTTT. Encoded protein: CATSQQGWDQPQHF.

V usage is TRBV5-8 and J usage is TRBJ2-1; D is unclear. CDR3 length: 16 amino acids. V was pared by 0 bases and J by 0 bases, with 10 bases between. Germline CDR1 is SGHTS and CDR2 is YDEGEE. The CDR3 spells CASSLVGFSSYNEQFF. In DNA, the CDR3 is TGTGCCAGCAGCTTGGTGGGCTTTAGCTCCTACAATGAGCAGTTCTTC.

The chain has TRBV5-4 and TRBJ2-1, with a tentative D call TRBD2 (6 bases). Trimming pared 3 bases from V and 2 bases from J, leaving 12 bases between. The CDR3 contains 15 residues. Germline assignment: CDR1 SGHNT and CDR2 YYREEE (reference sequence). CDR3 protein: CASSSLAVPYNEQFF. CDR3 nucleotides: TGTGCCAGCAGCTCGTTAGCGGTACCCTACAATGAGCAGTTCTTC.

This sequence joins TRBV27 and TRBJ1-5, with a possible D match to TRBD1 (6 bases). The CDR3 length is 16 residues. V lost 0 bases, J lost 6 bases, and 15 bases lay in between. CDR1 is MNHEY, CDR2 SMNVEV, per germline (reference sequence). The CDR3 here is CASSLSVWDIGQPQHF. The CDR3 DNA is TGTGCCAGCAGTTTATCGGTATGGGACATAGGTCAGCCCCAGCATTTT.

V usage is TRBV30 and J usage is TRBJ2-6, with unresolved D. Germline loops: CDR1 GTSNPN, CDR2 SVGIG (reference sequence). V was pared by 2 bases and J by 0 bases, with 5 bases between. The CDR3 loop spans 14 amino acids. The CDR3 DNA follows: TGTGCCTGGAGTTTACACTCTGGGGCCAACGTCCTGACTTTC. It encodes CAWSLHSGANVLTF.

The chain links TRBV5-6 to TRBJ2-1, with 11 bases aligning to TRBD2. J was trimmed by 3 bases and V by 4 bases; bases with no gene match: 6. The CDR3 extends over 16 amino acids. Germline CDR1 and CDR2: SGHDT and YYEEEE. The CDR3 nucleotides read TGTGCCAGCAGCCCCCTAGCGGGGGGCTACTACAATGAGCAGTTCTTC. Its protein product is CASSPLAGGYYNEQFF.